This paragraph reports one TCR beta chain. The CDR3 loop spans 14 amino acids. Trimming took 4 bases from V and 1 from J, leaving 13 bases between them. Per germline, CDR1 SQVTM and CDR2 ANQGSEA. These data come from a study of CD8 T cells in Susac syndrome. An amount of RNA that ranged from roughly 0.45 to 1 ug was reverse transcribed with random hexamers. The immunoSEQ assay covered 54 Vbeta and 13 Jbeta segments for CDR3. Using its own MiXCR run on the immunoSEQ multiplex PCR reads, TCRdb lists one record per CDR3 protein. The sample holds around 200,000 distinct CDR3 sequences, 85% to 95% seen once.

The sample comprised CD4+ T cells from PBMCs. The receptor was derived from a human donor in good health. The chain has TRBV29-1 and TRBJ1-1; weak D call: TRBD1 (6 bases). CDR3 loop: CSVGGGGRNTEAFF. In nucleotides, the CDR3 is TGCAGCGTTGGAGGGGGGGGCCGGAACACTGAAGCTTTCTTT.